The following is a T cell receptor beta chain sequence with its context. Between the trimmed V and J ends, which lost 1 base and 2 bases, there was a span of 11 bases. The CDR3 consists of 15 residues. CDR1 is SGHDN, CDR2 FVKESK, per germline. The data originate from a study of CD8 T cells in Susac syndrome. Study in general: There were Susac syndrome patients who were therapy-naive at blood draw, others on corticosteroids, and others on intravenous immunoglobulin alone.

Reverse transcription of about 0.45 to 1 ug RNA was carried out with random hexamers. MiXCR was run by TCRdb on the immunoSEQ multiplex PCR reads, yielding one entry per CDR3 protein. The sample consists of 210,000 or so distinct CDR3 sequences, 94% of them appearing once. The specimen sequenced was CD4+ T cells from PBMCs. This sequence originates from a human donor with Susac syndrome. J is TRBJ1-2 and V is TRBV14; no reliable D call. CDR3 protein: CASSQGRDLNYGYTF. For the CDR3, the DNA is TGTGCCAGCAGCCAAGGTCGAGATTTAAACTATGGCTACACCTTC.